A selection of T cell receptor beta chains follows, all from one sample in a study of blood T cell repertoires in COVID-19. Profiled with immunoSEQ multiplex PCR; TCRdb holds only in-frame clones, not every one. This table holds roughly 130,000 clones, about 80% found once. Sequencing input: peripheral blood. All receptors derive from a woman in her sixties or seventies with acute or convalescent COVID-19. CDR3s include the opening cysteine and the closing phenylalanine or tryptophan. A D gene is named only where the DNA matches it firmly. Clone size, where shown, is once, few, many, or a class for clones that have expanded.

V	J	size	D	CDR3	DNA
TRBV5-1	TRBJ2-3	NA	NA	CASSSAPGDPGTQYF	TGCGCCAGCAGCTCGGCCCCAGGGGACCCGGGTACGCAGTATTTT
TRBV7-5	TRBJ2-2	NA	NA	CVRRQGRGTGELFF	TGTGTCAGACGCCAAGGTCGGGGGACCGGGGAGCTGTTTTTT
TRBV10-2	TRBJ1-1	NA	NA	CASSPTRGNTEAFF	TGCGCCAGCAGTCCCACCAGGGGAAACACTGAAGCTTTCTTT
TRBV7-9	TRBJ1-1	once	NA	CASRMGAVAFF	TGTGCCAGCAGAATGGGGGCGGTAGCTTTCTTT
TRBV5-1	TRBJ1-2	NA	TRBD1	CASSFDRAYGYTF	TGCGCCAGCAGCTTCGACAGGGCCTATGGCTACACCTTC
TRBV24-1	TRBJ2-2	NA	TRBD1	CATRGGTGGAWNTGELFF	TGTGCCACCAGGGGTGGGACAGGGGGCGCCTGGAACACCGGGGAGCTGTTTTTT
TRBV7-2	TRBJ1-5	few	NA	CASSLGGGYVNQPQHF	TGTGCCAGCAGCTTAGGAGGAGGATACGTCAATCAGCCCCAGCATTTT
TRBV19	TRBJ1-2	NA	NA	CASSIRSSYGYTF	TGTGCCAGTAGTATCCGGAGTAGCTATGGCTACACCTTC
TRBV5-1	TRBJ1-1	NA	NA	CASSLGQGTNTEAFF	TGCGCCAGCAGCTTAGGGCAGGGCACGAACACTGAAGCTTTCTTT
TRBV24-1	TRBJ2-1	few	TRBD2	CATSPNSLAGDNEQFF	TGTGCCACCAGCCCCAATAGTTTAGCGGGGGACAATGAGCAGTTCTTC
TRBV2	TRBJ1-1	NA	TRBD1	CASSTGQGSTEAFF	TGTGCCAGCAGTACCGGACAGGGGAGCACTGAAGCTTTCTTT
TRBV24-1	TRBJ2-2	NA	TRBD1	CATSDPGPRHGQDGELFF	TGTGCCACCAGTGACCCAGGACCCCGACACGGACAGGACGGGGAGCTGTTTTTT
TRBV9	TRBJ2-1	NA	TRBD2	CASSLLGLAWSEQFF	TGTGCCAGCAGCTTACTGGGACTAGCGTGGTCTGAGCAGTTCTTC
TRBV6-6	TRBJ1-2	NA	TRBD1	CASSYLDREGYTF	TGTGCCAGCAGTTACTTAGACAGGGAGGGCTACACCTTC
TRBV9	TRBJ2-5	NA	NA	CASSVSNVGGETQYF	TGTGCCAGCAGCGTTAGCAACGTGGGAGGAGAGACCCAGTACTTC
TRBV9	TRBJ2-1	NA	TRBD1	CASSVVPGQGANEQFF	TGTGCCAGCAGCGTAGTTCCCGGACAGGGGGCAAATGAGCAGTTCTTC
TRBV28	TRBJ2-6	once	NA	CASSFWQTGANVLTF	TGTGCCAGCAGTTTTTGGCAGACTGGGGCCAACGTCCTGACTTTC
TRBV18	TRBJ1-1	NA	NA	CASSPPTGMKTEAFF	TGTGCCAGCTCACCACCGACAGGAATGAAGACTGAAGCTTTCTTT
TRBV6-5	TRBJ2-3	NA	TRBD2	CASSPRGGTDTQYF	TGTGCCAGCAGTCCTCGGGGGGGCACAGATACGCAGTATTTT
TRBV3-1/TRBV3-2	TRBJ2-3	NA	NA	CASSQGPTSTDTQYF	TGTGCCAGCAGCCAAGGTCCTACTAGCACAGATACGCAGTATTTT